The rows below give T cell receptor beta chains drawn from one sample of a study of OX40 agonist ivuxolimab in advanced cancers. Clones were read by immunoSEQ multiplex PCR, and TCRdb kept only the in-frame ones, dropping some. Altogether more than 25,000 clones are present, roughly 80% being singletons, with the ten largest covering roughly 23%. Source: CD4+ or CD8+ T cells sorted from blood, taken in a trial of the OX40 agonist ivuxolimab. The receptors stem from an adult with an advanced solid tumor such as melanoma, head and neck, liver or kidney cancer. The CDR3 runs from the conserved cysteine through the conserved F or W. The order of the fields is clone size, CDR3 length, D gene, V gene, J gene, CDR3 DNA, CDR3 protein. A D gene is named only where the DNA matches it firmly. For some rows the clone size is stated as once, few or many, or as a class when expanded; others skip it.

-	15	TRBD2	TRBV19	TRBJ2-3	TGTGCCAGTAGTATGACTAGCGGGAGGACAGATACGCAGTATTTT	CASSMTSGRTDTQYF
-	14	TRBD2	TRBV29-1	TRBJ2-1	TGCAGCGTTGAAGGAGCGCGGGAGGCCGCAGACCAGTTCTTC	CSVEGAREAADQFF
-	12	-	TRBV25-1	TRBJ2-3	TGTGCCAGCAGTGAGTCCTTCGGTACGCAGTATTTT	CASSESFGTQYF
-	15	-	TRBV27	TRBJ1-5	TGTGCCAGCAGTTTAACCGGGGGCGGAAATCAGCCCCAGCATTTT	CASSLTGGGNQPQHF
-	15	-	TRBV7-2	TRBJ1-5	TGTGCCAGCAGCAGGGCAGGGGAGGCCAATCAGCCCCAGCATTTT	CASSRAGEANQPQHF
-	16	TRBD2	TRBV10-3	TRBJ2-2	TGTGCCATCAGTGCCCGGGAGGGGCTATACACCGGGGAGCTGTTTTTT	CAISAREGLYTGELFF
-	15	-	TRBV27	TRBJ1-6	TGTGCCAGCAGTTTATCGCAGGGTAGTGATTCACCCCTCCACTTT	CASSLSQGSDSPLHF
-	14	-	TRBV9	TRBJ1-2	TGTGCCAGCAGCGTAGGTGGAGGCGACTATGGCTACACCTTC	CASSVGGGDYGYTF
-	15	TRBD1	TRBV6-1	TRBJ1-6	TGTGCCAGCAGTCGCACAGACAGGGGTAATTCACCCCTCCACTTT	CASSRTDRGNSPLHF
-	14	TRBD1	TRBV4-1	TRBJ1-1	TGCGCCAGCAGCCATCTCGGACAGGGCACTGAAGCTTTCTTT	CASSHLGQGTEAFF
-	13	-	TRBV4-3	TRBJ2-5	TGCGCCAGCAGCCAAGTGGGGAAAGAGACCCAGTACTTC	CASSQVGKETQYF
-	15	-	TRBV7-2	TRBJ1-4	TGTGCCAGCAGCTTAGCCACCAGAATTGGAGAAAAACTGTTTTTT	CASSLATRIGEKLFF
-	15	-	TRBV2	TRBJ2-7	TGTGCCAGCAGTGGGGGAGAGGGGCCATCATACGAGCAGTACTTC	CASSGGEGPSYEQYF
-	14	-	TRBV4-1	TRBJ2-7	TGCGCCAGCAGCCAAGAGCAGGGGCGCGGCGAGCAGTACTTC	CASSQEQGRGEQYF
medium-sized	15	-	TRBV4-1	TRBJ1-3	TGCGCCAGCAGCCAAGATCAGTACTCTGGAAACACCATATATTTT	CASSQDQYSGNTIYF
-	14	-	TRBV7-3	TRBJ2-5	TGTGCCAGCAGCTTACTCGGGAGCGGGGAGACCCAGTACTTC	CASSLLGSGETQYF
-	15	TRBD1	TRBV10-1	TRBJ1-6	TGCGCCAGCAGTGAACGGGACAGGGGTAATTCACCCCTCCACTTT	CASSERDRGNSPLHF
-	17	TRBD1	TRBV4-1	TRBJ2-2	TGCGCCAGCAGCACCCGTCCAGGACAGGGTCCCACCGGGGAGCTGTTTTTT	CASSTRPGQGPTGELFF
-	11	-	TRBV27	TRBJ2-2	TGTGCCAGCAGTGGTCCCGGGGAGCTGTTTTTT	CASSGPGELFF
once	16	-	TRBV5-8	TRBJ2-6	TGTGCCAGCAGCTTGGACAGGGGACTGGGGGCCAACGTCCTGACTTTC	CASSLDRGLGANVLTF
-	14	-	TRBV27	TRBJ2-7	TGTGCCAGCAGCCACCAGGGAACCTCCTACGAGCAGTACTTC	CASSHQGTSYEQYF
once	13	-	TRBV27	TRBJ2-7	TGTGCCAGCACCTCCTTGGGGTCCTACGAGCAGTACTTC	CASTSLGSYEQYF
-	17	-	TRBV7-2	TRBJ2-1	TGTGCCAGCAGCCTTTCCGTCCTACGAGGGCTCTCATATGAGCAGTTCTTC	CASSLSVLRGLSYEQFF
-	12	-	TRBV7-2	TRBJ1-1	TGTGCCAGCAGCCCTACACGGATGGAGGCTTTCTTT	CASSPTRMEAFF
once	15	TRBD1	TRBV5-1	TRBJ2-3	TGCGCCAGCAGCTTGGGGGCCGGGACAGGGGTCCTTTGGGATTTT	CASSLGAGTGVLWDF
-	13	-	TRBV5-1	TRBJ1-2	TGCGCCAGCAGCCCCAGGGTTCCGGGGGGCTACACCTTC	CASSPRVPGGYTF
once	15	TRBD2	TRBV27	TRBJ2-2	TGTGCCAGTACCCCGGGACTAGCTGTCACCGGGGAGCTGTTTTTT	CASTPGLAVTGELFF
-	14	-	TRBV7-2	TRBJ2-7	TGTGCCAGCAGCTTCCAACAGCTAGCATACGAGCAGTACTTC	CASSFQQLAYEQYF
-	14	-	TRBV7-2	TRBJ2-7	TGTGCCAGCAGCTTGGCGGGGGCAATTTACGAGCAGTACTTC	CASSLAGAIYEQYF
-	13	-	TRBV4-3	TRBJ2-2	TGCGCCAGCGGCAGGGCGGAGGCCGGGGAGCTGTTTTTT	CASGRAEAGELFF
-	13	-	TRBV7-9	TRBJ1-3	TGTGCCAGCAGTGGGCGGACTGGAAACACCATATATTTT	CASSGRTGNTIYF
once	14	-	TRBV19	TRBJ1-3	TGTGCCAGTAGATTCAGGACCGGCGGAAACACCATATATTTT	CASRFRTGGNTIYF
-	13	-	TRBV19	TRBJ2-5	TGTGCCAGTAGTATAAGGAGGGTTGAGACCCAGTACTTC	CASSIRRVETQYF
-	12	-	TRBV14	TRBJ2-5	TGTGCCAGCAGCCAAGGGGGTGAGACCCAGTACTTC	CASSQGGETQYF
-	16	TRBD2	TRBV11-2	TRBJ2-7	TGTGCCAGCAGCCTAACCCAGCGGGGTCGCTCCTACGAGCAGTACTTC	CASSLTQRGRSYEQYF
few	16	TRBD2	TRBV6-4	TRBJ2-1	TGTGCCAGCAGTGGAGCGGGAGGAAGTTCCTACAATGAGCAGTTCTTC	CASSGAGGSSYNEQFF
-	14	TRBD1	TRBV9	TRBJ1-4	TGTGCCAGCTCCGCAGGGGGCATCGATGAAAAACTGTTTTTT	CASSAGGIDEKLFF
-	15	-	TRBV14	TRBJ1-2	TGTGCCAGCAGCCAAGATGGGGGTCTGAACTATGGCTACACCTTC	CASSQDGGLNYGYTF